This T cell receptor beta chain was found in a study of T cells in Graves' hyperthyroidism and ophthalmopathy. This clonotype was picked up many times. V shed 6 bases, J shed 4 bases, and the junction held 6 bases outside the gene matches. Germline V gives CDR1 MNHNS, CDR2 SASEGT. This CDR3 is built from 14 residues. TCR beta CDR3 sequences were amplified from RNA transcripts. In the first-round RT-PCR of the TCR CDR3, the HTBI primer set was used. TCRdb re-derived calls from the multiplex PCR reads in MiXCR, one entry per CDR3 protein. The sample consists of around 240,000 distinct CDR3 sequences, about 15% of them appearing once. A patient was excluded if there was uncontrolled infection, other autoimmune disease, pregnancy or lactation.

The sequence was obtained from a woman between 18 and 29 years old with Graves' ophthalmopathy. Sequencing used blood. The V gene is TRBV6-1, the J gene TRBJ2-7; 10 bases agree with TRBD1. The CDR3 loop reads CASRRGTGEYEQYF. CDR3 bases: TGTGCCAGCAGACGGGGGACAGGGGAATACGAGCAGTACTTC.